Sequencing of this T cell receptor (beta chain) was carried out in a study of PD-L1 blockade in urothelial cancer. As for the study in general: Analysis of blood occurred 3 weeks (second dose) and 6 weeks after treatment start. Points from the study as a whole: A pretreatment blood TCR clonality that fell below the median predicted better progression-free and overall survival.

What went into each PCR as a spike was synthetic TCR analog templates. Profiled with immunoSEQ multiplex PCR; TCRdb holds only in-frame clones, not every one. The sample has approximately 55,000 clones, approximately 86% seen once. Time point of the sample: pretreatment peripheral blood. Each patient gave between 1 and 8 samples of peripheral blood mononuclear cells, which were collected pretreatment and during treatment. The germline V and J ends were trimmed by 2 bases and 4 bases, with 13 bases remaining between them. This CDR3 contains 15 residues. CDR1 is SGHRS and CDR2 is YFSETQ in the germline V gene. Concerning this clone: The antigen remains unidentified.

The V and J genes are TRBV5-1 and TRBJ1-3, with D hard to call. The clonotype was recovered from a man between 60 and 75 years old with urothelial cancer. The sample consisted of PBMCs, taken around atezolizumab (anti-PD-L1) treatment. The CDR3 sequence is CASSFSFGVGNTIYF. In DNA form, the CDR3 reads TGCGCCAGCAGCTTCTCCTTCGGGGTAGGAAACACCATATATTTT.